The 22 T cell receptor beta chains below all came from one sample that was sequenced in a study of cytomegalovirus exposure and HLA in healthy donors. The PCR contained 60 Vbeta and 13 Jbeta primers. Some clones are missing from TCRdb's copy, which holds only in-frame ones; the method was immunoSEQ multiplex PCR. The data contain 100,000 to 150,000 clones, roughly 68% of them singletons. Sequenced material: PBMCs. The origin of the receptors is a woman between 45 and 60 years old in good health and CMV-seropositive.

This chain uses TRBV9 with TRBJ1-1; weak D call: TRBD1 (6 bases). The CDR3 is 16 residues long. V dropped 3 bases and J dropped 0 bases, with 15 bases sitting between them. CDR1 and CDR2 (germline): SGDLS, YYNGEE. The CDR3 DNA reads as TGTGCCAGCAGCGCCTCAGGGGCAGACTTGAACACTGAAGCTTTCTTT. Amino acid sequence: CASSASGADLNTEAFF.

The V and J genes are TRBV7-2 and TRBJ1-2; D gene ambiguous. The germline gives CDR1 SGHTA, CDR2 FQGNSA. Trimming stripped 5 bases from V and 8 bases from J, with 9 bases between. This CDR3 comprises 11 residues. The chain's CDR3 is CASSSTRGYTF. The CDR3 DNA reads TGTGCCAGCAGCAGCACCAGGGGCTACACCTTC.

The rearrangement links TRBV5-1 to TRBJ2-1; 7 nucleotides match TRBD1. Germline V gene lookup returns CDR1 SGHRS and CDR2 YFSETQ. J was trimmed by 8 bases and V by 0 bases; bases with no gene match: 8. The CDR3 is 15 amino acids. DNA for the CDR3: TGCGCCAGCAGCTTGGGACAGGGTTTATACGATGAGCAGTTCTTC. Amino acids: CASSLGQGLYDEQFF.

CDR3 in DNA: TGCAGCGTTGAAGATGAGGCAGAAGGTTACACCTTC. Its protein product is CSVEDEAEGYTF. The chain links TRBV29-1 to TRBJ1-2; D ambiguous. Germline V gene sequence: CDR1 SQVTM, CDR2 ANQGSEA. CDR3 size: 12 residues. V was clipped by 0 bases and J by 11 bases, with 13 bases between them.

CDR3 sequence: CASSPRLAGTTDTQYF. The DNA for the CDR3 is TGTGCCAGCAGCCCCCGGCTAGCGGGAACCACAGATACGCAGTATTTT. The chain recombines TRBV9 with TRBJ2-3; TRBD2 aligns across 9 bases. The CDR3 has 16 amino acids. In germline, CDR1 is SGDLS, CDR2 YYNGEE. J lost 2 bases, V lost 4 bases, and 8 bases had no gene match. Looking up the rest from reference TRBV9 and TRBJ2-3 gives the full variable domain: DSGVTQTPKHLITATGQRVTLRCSPRSGDLSVYWYQQSLDQGLQFLIQYYNGEERAKGNILERFSAQQFPDLHSELNLSSLELGDSALYFCASSPRLAGTTDTQYFGPGTRLTVL.

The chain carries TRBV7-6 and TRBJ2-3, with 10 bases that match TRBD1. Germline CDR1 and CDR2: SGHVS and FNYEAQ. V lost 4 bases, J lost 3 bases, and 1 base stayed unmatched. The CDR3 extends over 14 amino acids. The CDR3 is CASSWGQGTDTQYF. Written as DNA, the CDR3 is TGTGCCAGCAGCTGGGGACAGGGGACAGATACGCAGTATTTT. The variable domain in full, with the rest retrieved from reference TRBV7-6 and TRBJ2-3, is GAGVSQSPRYKVTKRGQDVALRCDPISGHVSLYWYRQALGQGPEFLTYFNYEAQQDKSGLPNDRFSAERPEGSISTLTIQRTEQRDSAMYRCASSWGQGTDTQYFGPGTRLTVL.

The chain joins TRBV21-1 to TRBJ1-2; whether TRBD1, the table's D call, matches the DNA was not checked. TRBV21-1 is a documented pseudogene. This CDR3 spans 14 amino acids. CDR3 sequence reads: CASSPTGVGYGYTF. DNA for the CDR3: TGTGCCAGCAGTCCGACAGGGGTCGGGTATGGCTACACCTTC.

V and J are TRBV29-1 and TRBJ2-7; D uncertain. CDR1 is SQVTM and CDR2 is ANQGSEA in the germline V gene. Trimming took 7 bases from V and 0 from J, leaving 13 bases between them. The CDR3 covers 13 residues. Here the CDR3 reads CSARHASSYEQYF. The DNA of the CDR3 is TGCAGCGCCCGACACGCGAGCTCCTACGAGCAGTACTTC.

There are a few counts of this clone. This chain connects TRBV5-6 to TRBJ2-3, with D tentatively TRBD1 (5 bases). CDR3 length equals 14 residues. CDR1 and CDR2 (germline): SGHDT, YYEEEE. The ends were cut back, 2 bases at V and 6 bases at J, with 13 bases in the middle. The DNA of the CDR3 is TGTGCCAGCAGCTTAGGACATACCTGGGATACGCAGTATTTT. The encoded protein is CASSLGHTWDTQYF.

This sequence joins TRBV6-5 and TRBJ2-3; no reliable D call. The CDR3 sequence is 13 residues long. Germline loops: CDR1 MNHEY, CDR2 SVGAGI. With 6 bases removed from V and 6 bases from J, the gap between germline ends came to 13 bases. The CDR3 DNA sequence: TGTGCCAGCAGCCCTTCTCCGCGGGATACGCAGTATTTT. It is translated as CASSPSPRDTQYF.

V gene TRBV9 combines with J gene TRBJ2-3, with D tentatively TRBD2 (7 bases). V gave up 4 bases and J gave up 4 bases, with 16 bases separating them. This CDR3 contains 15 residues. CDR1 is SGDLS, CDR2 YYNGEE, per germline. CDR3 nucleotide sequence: TGTGCCAGCAGCCCCCGGGGGGCCCACCCAGATACGCAGTATTTT. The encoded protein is CASSPRGAHPDTQYF.

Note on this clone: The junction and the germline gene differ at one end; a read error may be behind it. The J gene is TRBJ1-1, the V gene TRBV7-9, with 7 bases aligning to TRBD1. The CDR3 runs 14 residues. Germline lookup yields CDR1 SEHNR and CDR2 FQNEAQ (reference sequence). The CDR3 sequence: CSSSPRQGNTEAFF. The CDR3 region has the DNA TGTTCCAGCAGCCCGCGACAGGGGAACACTGAAGCTTTCTTT. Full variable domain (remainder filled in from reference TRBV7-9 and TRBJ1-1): DTGVSQNPRHKITKRGQNVTFRCDPISEHNRLYWYRQTLGQGPEFLTYFQNEAQLEKSRLLSDRFSAERPKGSFSTLEIQRTEQGDSAMYLCSSSPRQGNTEAFFGQGTRLTVV.

The chain's CDR3 is CASGLDFYEQYF. Here the CDR3 DNA reads TGTGCTAGTGGTTTGGACTTCTACGAGCAGTACTTC. The V gene is TRBV12-5, the J gene TRBJ2-7; no definite D call. The CDR3 has 12 amino acids. The V and J ends lost 1 base and 3 bases respectively, with 4 bases between them. CDR1 LGHNT and CDR2 FRNRAP come from the germline V gene.

The CDR3 DNA is TGCGCCAGCAGCACCGGACAGGAGCAAGAGACCCAGTACTTC. It yields the protein CASSTGQEQETQYF. This chain connects TRBV5-1 to TRBJ2-5; 7 positions match TRBD1. With 4 bases clipped from V and 2 bases from J, the junction kept 5 bases outside the gene matches. The CDR3 totals 14 residues. Germline V lookup: CDR1 SGHRS, CDR2 YFSETQ.

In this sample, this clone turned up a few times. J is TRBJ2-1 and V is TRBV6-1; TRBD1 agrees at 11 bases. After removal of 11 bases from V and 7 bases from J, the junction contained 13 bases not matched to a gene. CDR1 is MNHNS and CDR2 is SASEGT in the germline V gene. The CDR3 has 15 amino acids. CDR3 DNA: TGTGCCGTGATGGCGGGACAGGGGGGAATGAATGAGCAGTTCTTC. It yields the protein CAVMAGQGGMNEQFF.

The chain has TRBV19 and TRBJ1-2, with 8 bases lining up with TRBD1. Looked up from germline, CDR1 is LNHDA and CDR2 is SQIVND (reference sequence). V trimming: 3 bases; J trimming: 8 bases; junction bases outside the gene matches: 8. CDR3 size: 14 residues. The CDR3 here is CASSIPRGRFGYTF. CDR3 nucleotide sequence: TGTGCCAGTAGTATCCCCAGGGGGCGTTTCGGCTACACCTTC.

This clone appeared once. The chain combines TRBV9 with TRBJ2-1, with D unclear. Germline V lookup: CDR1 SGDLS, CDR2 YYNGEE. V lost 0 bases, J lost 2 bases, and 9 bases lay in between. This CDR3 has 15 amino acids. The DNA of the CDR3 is TGTGCCAGCAGCGTAGACGGGTTCCCCTACAATGAGCAGTTCTTC. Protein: CASSVDGFPYNEQFF.

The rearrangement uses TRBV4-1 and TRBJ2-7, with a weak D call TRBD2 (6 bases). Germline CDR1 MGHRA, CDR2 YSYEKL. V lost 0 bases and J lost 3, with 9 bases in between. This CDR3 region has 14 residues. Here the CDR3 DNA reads TGCGCCAGCAGCCAAGAGCGGGGAAACTACGAGCAGTACTTC. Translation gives CASSQERGNYEQYF.

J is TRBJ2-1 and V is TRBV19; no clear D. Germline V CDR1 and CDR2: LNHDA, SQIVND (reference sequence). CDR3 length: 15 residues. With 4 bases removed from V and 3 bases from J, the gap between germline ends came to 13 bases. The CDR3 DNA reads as TGTGCCAGTAGTACAACCGTCAGATACTACAATGAGCAGTTCTTC. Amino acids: CASSTTVRYYNEQFF.

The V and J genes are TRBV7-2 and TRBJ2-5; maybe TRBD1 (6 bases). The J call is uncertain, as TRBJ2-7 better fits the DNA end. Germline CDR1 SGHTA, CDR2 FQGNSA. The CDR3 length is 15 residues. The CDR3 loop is CASSGATGYVVEQYF. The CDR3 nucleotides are TGTGCCAGCAGCGGCGCCACAGGGTACGTAGTCGAGCAGTACTTC.

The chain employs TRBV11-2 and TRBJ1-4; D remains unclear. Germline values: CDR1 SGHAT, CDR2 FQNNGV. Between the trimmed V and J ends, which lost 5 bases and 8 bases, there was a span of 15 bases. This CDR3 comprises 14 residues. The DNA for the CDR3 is TGTGCCAGCAGCCCCTCGCCCTCGGGGGAAAAACTGTTTTTT. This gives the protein CASSPSPSGEKLFF. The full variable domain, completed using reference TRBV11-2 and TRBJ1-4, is EAGVAQSPRYKIIEKRQSVAFWCNPISGHATLYWYQQILGQGPKLLIQFQNNGVVDDSQLPKDRFSAERLKGVDSTLKIQPAKLEDSAVYLCASSPSPSGEKLFFGSGTQLSVL.

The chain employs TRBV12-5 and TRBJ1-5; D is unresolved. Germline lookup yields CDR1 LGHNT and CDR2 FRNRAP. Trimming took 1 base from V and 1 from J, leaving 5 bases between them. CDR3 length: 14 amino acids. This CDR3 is CASGLDWSNQPQHF. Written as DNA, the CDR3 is TGTGCTAGTGGTTTGGACTGGAGCAATCAGCCCCAGCATTTT.